This TCR beta chain was sequenced for a study of blood T cell repertoires in COVID-19. Germline V gene sequence: CDR1 SGHKS, CDR2 YYEKEE (reference sequence). This CDR3 is built from 13 residues. The V end was cut by 7 bases, the J end by 1 base, with 12 bases between. The data were produced by immunoSEQ multiplex PCR, yet TCRdb's version contains in-frame clones alone and is incomplete. The sample comprises approximately 260,000 clones, around nine tenths of which are singletons, and roughly 2% rests with the top ten. The receptor was derived from a woman in her thirties or forties who had recovered from COVID-19. The sample consisted of peripheral blood. V gene TRBV5-5 combines with J gene TRBJ2-7; no clear D gene. CDR3 amino acids: CASLAVDSYEQYF. The CDR3, as DNA: TGTGCCAGCCTGGCGGTAGATTCCTACGAGCAGTACTTC.